The rows below give T cell receptor beta chains drawn from one sample of a study of cytomegalovirus exposure and HLA in healthy donors. Repertoires were generated with immunoSEQ multiplex PCR, while TCRdb's copy carries only in-frame clones and drops some. The sample holds around 94,000 clones, 55% to 80% seen once. Sequencing used PBMCs. These TCRs come from a human donor in good health. The CDR3 runs from the conserved cysteine through the conserved F or W. The D gene is left open where the match is weak. For some rows the clone size is stated as once, few or many, or as a class when expanded; others skip it.

CDR3aa	CDR3nt	abundance	v_gene	j_gene	d_gene
CASSLVGSGSGDTQYF	TGTGCCAGCAGCTTAGTCGGTAGCGGGAGTGGAGATACGCAGTATTTT	few	TRBV11-2	TRBJ2-3	TRBD2
CASSLEGRGETQYF	TGCGCCAGCAGCTTGGAGGGCAGGGGAGAGACCCAGTACTTC	once	TRBV5-1	TRBJ2-5	-
CASSLEGLAGSTDTQYF	TGTGCCAGCAGCTTAGAGGGGCTAGCGGGTAGCACAGATACGCAGTATTTT	-	TRBV7-9	TRBJ2-3	TRBD2
CASSFGQPNEQFF	TGTGCCAGCAGCTTCGGACAGCCCAATGAGCAGTTCTTC	-	TRBV7-2	TRBJ2-1	-
CASSLSGGTNYEQYF	TGTGCCAGCAGTTTATCTGGCGGGACCAACTACGAGCAGTACTTC	-	TRBV27	TRBJ2-7	-
CASKTTPAASLAVYNEQFF	TGCGCCAGCAAGACAACCCCAGCAGCTTCCCTAGCGGTTTACAATGAGCAGTTCTTC	-	TRBV5-1	TRBJ2-1	TRBD2
CASSQDIPASGTSRETQYF	TGCGCCAGCAGCCAAGATATTCCGGCTAGCGGGACGTCCCGAGAGACCCAGTACTTC	-	TRBV4-1	TRBJ2-5	TRBD2
CASSPSGAVSGNTIYF	TGTGCCAGCTCACCATCTGGGGCCGTCTCTGGAAACACCATATATTTT	-	TRBV18	TRBJ1-3	-
CSLRSRGLAGYNEQFF	TGCAGCCTACGGTCCAGGGGGCTAGCGGGATACAATGAGCAGTTCTTC	few	TRBV29-1	TRBJ2-1	-
CASSPTSGRFTGELFF	TGCGCCAGCAGTCCAACTAGCGGGAGATTCACCGGGGAGCTGTTTTTT	-	TRBV5-1	TRBJ2-2	TRBD2
CASSDRTRAYEQYF	TGTGCCAGCAGTGACAGGACTAGAGCCTACGAGCAGTACTTC	-	TRBV6-1	TRBJ2-7	TRBD2
CAWAGLAGYNEQFF	TGTGCCTGGGCGGGACTAGCGGGGTACAATGAGCAGTTCTTC	few	TRBV30	TRBJ2-1	TRBD2
CASSGGQGTYEQYF	TGTGCCAGCAGTGGAGGACAGGGAACCTACGAGCAGTACTTC	-	TRBV25-1	TRBJ2-7	TRBD1
CASSLSGQMSTDTQYF	TGTGCCAGCAGCTTGTCCGGACAGATGAGCACAGATACGCAGTATTTT	few	TRBV5-4	TRBJ2-3	-
CASSGGQGVSYNEQFF	TGTGCCAGTAGTGGAGGACAGGGGGTTTCCTACAATGAGCAGTTCTTC	few	TRBV19	TRBJ2-1	TRBD1
CASSATVAGTDTQYF	TGTGCCAGCAGCGCAACGGTAGCGGGCACAGATACGCAGTATTTT	-	TRBV2	TRBJ2-3	-
CASTLLEGAPDTQYF	TGTGCCAGCACCCTACTCGAAGGGGCCCCAGATACGCAGTATTTT	once	TRBV7-9	TRBJ2-3	-
CASSSFPMGQNQETQYF	TGTGCCAGCAGCAGCTTCCCGATGGGGCAGAACCAAGAGACCCAGTACTTC	-	TRBV11-1	TRBJ2-5	-
CASSLGQGVMNTEAFF	TGCGCCAGCAGCTTGGGACAGGGGGTGATGAACACTGAAGCTTTCTTT	-	TRBV5-1	TRBJ1-1	TRBD1
CASSLNRGTEQYF	TGTGCCAGCAGCTTAAATAGGGGGACCGAGCAGTACTTC	-	TRBV7-9	TRBJ2-7	-
CASSLQRNYGYTF	TGTGCCAGCAGTCTACAGAGAAACTATGGCTACACCTTC	-	TRBV6-5	TRBJ1-2	-
CASSLFPDRGSPGNYGYTF	TGTGCCAGCAGCTTGTTTCCGGACAGGGGATCTCCAGGGAACTATGGCTACACCTTC	few	TRBV5-4	TRBJ1-2	TRBD1
CASSLGPSGRRTGELFF	TGTGCCAGCAGCTTGGGACCTAGCGGGAGGCGCACCGGGGAGCTGTTTTTT	-	TRBV5-4	TRBJ2-2	TRBD2
CASSHPTGLNEAFF	TGCGCCAGCAGCCACCCGACAGGGCTCAATGAAGCTTTCTTT	few	TRBV4-1	TRBJ1-1	TRBD1
CASSQDQVTGAGEETQYF	TGCGCCAGCAGCCAAGATCAAGTAACCGGTGCAGGGGAAGAGACCCAGTACTTC	-	TRBV4-1	TRBJ2-5	-
CASSLSGTGGTYEQYF	TGTGCCAGCAGCCTCAGCGGGACGGGAGGGACCTACGAGCAGTACTTC	-	TRBV7-9	TRBJ2-7	TRBD2
CASSPGTGLILPSYEQYF	TGTGCCAGCAGCCCGGGGACAGGGCTAATCCTACCCTCCTACGAGCAGTACTTC	-	TRBV7-8	TRBJ2-7	TRBD1
CASVRGYYEQYF	TGTGCCAGCGTCAGGGGGTACTACGAGCAGTACTTC	few	TRBV6-1	TRBJ2-7	TRBD1
CASHRTGGKQETQYF	TGTGCCAGCCACCGGACAGGGGGAAAACAAGAGACCCAGTACTTC	few	TRBV2	TRBJ2-5	TRBD1
CASSLLDRGNGYTF	TGTGCCAGCAGTTTATTAGACAGGGGCAATGGCTACACCTTC	-	TRBV28	TRBJ1-2	TRBD1
CASSSATGGQPQHF	TGTGCCAGCAGTTCCGCGACAGGGGGACAGCCCCAGCATTTT	-	TRBV28	TRBJ1-5	TRBD1
CASSQGRVVGYTF	TGTGCCAGCAGCCAAGGTCGAGTCGTCGGCTACACCTTC	-	TRBV14	TRBJ1-2	-
CASSPVGGNVLTF	TGTGCCTCCTCACCGGTGGGGGGCAACGTCCTGACTTTC	-	TRBV14	TRBJ2-6	-
CASSLGQGATYEQYF	TGTGCCAGCAGCCTGGGACAGGGGGCTACCTACGAGCAGTACTTC	few	TRBV5-5	TRBJ2-7	TRBD1
CASSPSGGGYGETQYF	TGTGCCAGCAGCCCCTCCGGGGGGGGCTACGGAGAGACCCAGTACTTC	-	TRBV11-1	TRBJ2-5	TRBD2
CASSFKQGSYNEQFF	TGTGCCAGCAGCTTTAAACAGGGCTCCTACAATGAGCAGTTCTTC	-	TRBV7-6	TRBJ2-1	-
CASTGGTGAGANVLTF	TGTGCCAGTACCGGAGGGACAGGGGCTGGGGCCAACGTCCTGACTTTC	few	TRBV19	TRBJ2-6	TRBD1
CAWSVQSGQPQHF	TGTGCCTGGAGCGTCCAGTCTGGTCAGCCCCAGCATTTT	-	TRBV30	TRBJ1-5	-
CASSHELAGVHYEQYF	TGTGCCAGCAGCCACGAACTAGCGGGAGTGCACTACGAGCAGTACTTC	-	TRBV5-4	TRBJ2-7	TRBD2
CASSLSQSGELFF	TGTGCCAGCAGCTTGTCGCAGTCCGGGGAGCTGTTTTTT	-	TRBV5-5	TRBJ2-2	-
CATSSTLVTNTGELFF	TGTGCCACCAGCAGTACGCTAGTTACGAACACCGGGGAGCTGTTTTTT	-	TRBV15	TRBJ2-2	-
CASSSTGAPDTQYF	TGTGCCAGCAGCTCAACGGGAGCCCCAGATACGCAGTATTTT	-	TRBV5-6	TRBJ2-3	-
CASSQEGRAHTIYF	TGTGCCAGCAGCCAAGAAGGCAGGGCGCACACCATATATTTT	-	TRBV4-2	TRBJ1-3	-
CASSLGGQRNEKLFF	TGTGCCAGCAGCTTGGGGGGGCAACGTAATGAAAAACTGTTTTTT	few	TRBV5-4	TRBJ1-4	-
CASSPSSWWGGDEQYF	TGTGCCAGCAGCCCGTCTTCCTGGTGGGGCGGAGACGAGCAGTACTTC	-	TRBV5-6	TRBJ2-7	-
CASSVDRDATPNEKLFF	TGTGCCAGCAGTGTGGACAGGGATGCCACCCCAAATGAAAAACTGTTTTTT	few	TRBV2	TRBJ1-4	TRBD1
CASSLSTTDTQYF	TGTGCCAGCAGCTTATCAACTACAGATACGCAGTATTTT	-	TRBV7-9	TRBJ2-3	-
CASSLVRLTDEQFF	TGTGCCAGCAGCTTGGTAAGGCTGACAGATGAGCAGTTCTTC	-	TRBV5-6	TRBJ2-1	-
CASSESHYRTDTQYF	TGCGCCAGCAGTGAGTCGCACTACCGCACAGATACGCAGTATTTT	-	TRBV10-2	TRBJ2-3	-